This TCR beta chain derives from a study of technical replicates of blood from four donors. Germline CDR1 reads SGHRS; CDR2 reads YFSETQ. The CDR3 is 15 amino acids. With V trimmed by 2 bases and J by 4 bases, 8 bases remained unmatched. Assay used: immunoSEQ multiplex PCR; TCRdb lists only in-frame clones, some missing. The profile shows 90,000 to 100,000 clones, roughly 95% of them singletons. The rearrangement joins TRBV5-1 to TRBJ1-1, with 7 bases matching TRBD1. The TCR was taken from a human donor in good health. The sequencing input was T cells isolated from PBMCs. The CDR3 region has the DNA TGCGCCAGCAGCTTCGACAGGGCTGGGAGCACTGAAGCTTTCTTT. Protein product: CASSFDRAGSTEAFF.